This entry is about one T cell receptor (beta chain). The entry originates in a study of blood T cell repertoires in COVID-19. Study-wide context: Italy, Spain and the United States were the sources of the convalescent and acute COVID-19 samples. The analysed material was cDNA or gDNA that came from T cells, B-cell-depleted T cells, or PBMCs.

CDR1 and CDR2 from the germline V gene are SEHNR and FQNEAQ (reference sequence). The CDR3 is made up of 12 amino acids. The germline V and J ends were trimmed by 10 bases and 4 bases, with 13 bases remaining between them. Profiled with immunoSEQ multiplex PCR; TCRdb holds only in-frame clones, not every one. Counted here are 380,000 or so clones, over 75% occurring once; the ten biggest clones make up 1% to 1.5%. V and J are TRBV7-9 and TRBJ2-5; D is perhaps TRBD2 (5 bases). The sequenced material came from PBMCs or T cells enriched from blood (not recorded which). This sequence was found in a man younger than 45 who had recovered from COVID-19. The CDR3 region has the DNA TGTGCCACCACCGCCGCGGGAGAGACCCAGTACTTC. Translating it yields CATTAAGETQYF.